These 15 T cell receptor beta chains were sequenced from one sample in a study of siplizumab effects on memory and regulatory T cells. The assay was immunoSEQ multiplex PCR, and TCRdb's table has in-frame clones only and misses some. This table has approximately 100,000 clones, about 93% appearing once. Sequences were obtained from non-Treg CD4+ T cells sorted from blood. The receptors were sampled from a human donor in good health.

CDR3 coding DNA: TGTGCCAGCACCTTCGGGACAGGGGGCCGAGAGACCCAGTACTTC. Translating it yields CASTFGTGGRETQYF. V usage is TRBV6-5 and J usage is TRBJ2-5, with 12 bases identical to TRBD1. The CDR3 length is 15 residues. With V trimmed by 7 bases and J by 4 bases, 7 bases remained unmatched. Per the germline V gene, CDR1 is MNHEY and CDR2 is SVGAGI.

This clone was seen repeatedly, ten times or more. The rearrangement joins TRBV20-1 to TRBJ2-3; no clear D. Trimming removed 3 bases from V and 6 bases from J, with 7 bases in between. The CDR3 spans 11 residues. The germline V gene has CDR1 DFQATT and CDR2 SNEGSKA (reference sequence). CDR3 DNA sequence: TGCAGTGCTAGCTCTGCGGATACGCAGTATTTT. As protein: CSASSADTQYF.

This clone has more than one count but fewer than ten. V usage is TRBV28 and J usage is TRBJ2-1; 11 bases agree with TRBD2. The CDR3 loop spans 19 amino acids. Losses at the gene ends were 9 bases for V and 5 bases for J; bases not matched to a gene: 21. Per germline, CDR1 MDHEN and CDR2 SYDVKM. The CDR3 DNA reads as TGTGCCAGTCGAGAGGACAGGGGCTCTAGCGGGAGGCCTCACAATGAGCAGTTCTTC. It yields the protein CASREDRGSSGRPHNEQFF.

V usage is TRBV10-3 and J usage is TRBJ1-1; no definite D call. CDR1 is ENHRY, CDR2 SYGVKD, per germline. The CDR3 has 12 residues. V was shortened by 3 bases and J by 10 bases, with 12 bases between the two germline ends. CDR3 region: CAISDLGLVAFF. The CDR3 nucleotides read TGTGCCATCAGTGATTTGGGGTTGGTAGCTTTCTTT.

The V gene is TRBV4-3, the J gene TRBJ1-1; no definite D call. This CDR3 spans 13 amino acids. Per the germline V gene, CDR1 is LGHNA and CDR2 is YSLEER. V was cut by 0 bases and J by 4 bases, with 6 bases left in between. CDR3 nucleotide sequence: TGCGCCAGCAGCCAAGAGGGGATCACTGAAGCTTTCTTT. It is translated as CASSQEGITEAFF.

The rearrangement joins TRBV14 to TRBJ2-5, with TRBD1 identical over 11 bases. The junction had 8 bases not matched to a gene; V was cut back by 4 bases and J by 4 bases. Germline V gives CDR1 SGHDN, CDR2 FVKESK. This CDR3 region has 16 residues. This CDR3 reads CASSPLPGQGGETQYF. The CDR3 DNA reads TGTGCCAGCAGCCCGTTACCGGGACAGGGGGGAGAGACCCAGTACTTC.

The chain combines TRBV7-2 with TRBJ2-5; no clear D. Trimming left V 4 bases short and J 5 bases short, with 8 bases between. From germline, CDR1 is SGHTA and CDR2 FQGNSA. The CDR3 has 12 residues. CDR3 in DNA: TGTGCCAGCAGCTATAGGGTCGAGACCCAGTACTTC. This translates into CASSYRVETQYF.

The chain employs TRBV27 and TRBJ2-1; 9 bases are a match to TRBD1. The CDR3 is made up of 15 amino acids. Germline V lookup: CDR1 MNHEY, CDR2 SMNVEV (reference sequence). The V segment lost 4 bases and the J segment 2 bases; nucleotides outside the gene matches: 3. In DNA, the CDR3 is TGTGCCAGCAGTTGGGACAGGGCCCCCTACAATGAGCAGTTCTTC. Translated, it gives CASSWDRAPYNEQFF.

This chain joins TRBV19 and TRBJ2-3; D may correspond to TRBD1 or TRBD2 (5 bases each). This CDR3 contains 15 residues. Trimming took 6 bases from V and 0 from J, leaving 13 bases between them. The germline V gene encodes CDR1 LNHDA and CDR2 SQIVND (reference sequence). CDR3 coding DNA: TGTGCCAGTAGCCAGGGAGCGGCTAGCACAGATACGCAGTATTTT. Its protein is CASSQGAASTDTQYF.

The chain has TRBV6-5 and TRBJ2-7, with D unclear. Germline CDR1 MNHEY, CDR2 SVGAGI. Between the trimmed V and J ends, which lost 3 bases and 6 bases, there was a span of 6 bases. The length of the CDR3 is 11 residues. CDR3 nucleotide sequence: TGTGCCAGCAGTTATCTCGGCGAGCAGTACTTC. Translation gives CASSYLGEQYF.

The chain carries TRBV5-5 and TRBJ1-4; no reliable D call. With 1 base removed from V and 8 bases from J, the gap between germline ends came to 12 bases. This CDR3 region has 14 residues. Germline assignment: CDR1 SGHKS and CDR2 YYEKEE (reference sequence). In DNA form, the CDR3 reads TGTGCCAGCAGCTTGACCGCAGGAACCGAAAAACTGTTTTTT. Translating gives CASSLTAGTEKLFF.

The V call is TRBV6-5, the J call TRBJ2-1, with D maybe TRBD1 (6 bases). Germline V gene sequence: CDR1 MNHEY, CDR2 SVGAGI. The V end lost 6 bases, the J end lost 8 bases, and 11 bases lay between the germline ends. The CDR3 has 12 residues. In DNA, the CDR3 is TGTGCCAGCAGCCGACAGGTGGATGAGCAGTTCTTC. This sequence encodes CASSRQVDEQFF.

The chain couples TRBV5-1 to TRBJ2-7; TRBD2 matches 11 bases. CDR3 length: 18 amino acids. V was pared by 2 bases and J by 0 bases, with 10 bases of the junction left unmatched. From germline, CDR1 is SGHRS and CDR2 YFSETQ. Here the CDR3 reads CASSFWTSGRGGSYEQYF. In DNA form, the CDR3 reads TGCGCCAGCAGCTTCTGGACTAGCGGGCGGGGGGGCTCCTACGAGCAGTACTTC.

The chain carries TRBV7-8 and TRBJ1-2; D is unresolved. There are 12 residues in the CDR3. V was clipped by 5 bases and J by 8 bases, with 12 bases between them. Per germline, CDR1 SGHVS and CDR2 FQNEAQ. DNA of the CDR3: TGTGCCAGCAGCCGGACGGTCTGGGGCTACACCTTC. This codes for CASSRTVWGYTF.

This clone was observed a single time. The CDR3 DNA reads TGTGCCAGTAGTTTCCAAGGACTAGCGGCGGTAGATACGCAGTATTTT. This sequence encodes CASSFQGLAAVDTQYF. This rearrangement joins TRBV19 to TRBJ2-3; 10 nucleotides align to TRBD2. Losses at the gene ends were 5 bases for V and 5 bases for J; bases not matched to a gene: 10. Germline V CDR1 and CDR2: LNHDA, SQIVND (reference sequence). The CDR3 spans 16 residues.